This TCR beta chain was retrieved from a study of blood T cell repertoires in COVID-19 (TCRdb year 2020). About the full investigation: Samples covering the acute and convalescent phases of COVID-19 were provided by collaborators in the United States, Italy and Spain. The material from the prospective study consisted of cDNA or gDNA derived from T cells, B-cell-depleted T cells, or PBMCs. Subjects who had been exposed to COVID-19, were actively infected with it, or had recovered from it provided the deeply sampled blood TCRbeta repertoires that made up the dataset. The repertoires were made available in a free public database intended to serve as a resource for research on the immune response to SARS-CoV-2. The samples were drawn from the first 160 participants of the ongoing ImmuneRACE study and from some 1,300 subjects provided by 6 global collaborators. The sample metadata nearly always contained a de-identified subject ID, COVID-19 status, age in years and sex. Where available, HLA class I and class II types were taken from metadata supplied by the sample provider and were not determined by assay-based typing. What the study reported, not specific to this receptor: The quantity of clinical and demographic metadata differed by source and by participant and was supplied without curation.

The CDR3, cysteine through phenylalanine, is 16 amino acids long. The CDR3 DNA has 48 bases and is translated from base 1. V is reduced by 6 bases and J by 1 base, leaving a spacing of 18 bases between them. CDR1 and CDR2 are read off the germline V gene (reference sequence) as LNHDA and SQIVND. In Seattle, one collaborating source enrolled patients while the infection was active and tracked those patients longitudinally over the course of disease. Each collaborating institution followed its own protocols to collect whole blood in K2EDTA tubes. For TCRbeta analysis, collaborator samples were shipped as frozen whole blood, as isolated PBMCs, or as DNA extracted from either sample type. TCRbeta CDR3 regions were amplified from genomic DNA using the immunoSEQ Assay, a bias-controlled multiplex PCR. Turning to the authors' computational methods: Nucleated cell counts per sample were estimated from amplification of reference gene primers within the assay. To quantify the absolute abundance of each unique TCRbeta CDR3 rearrangement, sequence reads were collapsed and filtered. Productive Simpson clonality was computed per sample as the square root of Simpson's diversity index over productive rearrangements. Entries here come from immuneACCESS through TCRdb and include only in-frame sequences with V and J called. Some clones fail to appear in such tables; in the studies checked, an unresolved V gene covers under half of the shortfall, and the cause of the remainder is unknown. V and J calls and clone size follow that table, whereas D and trimming were derived from the DNA. This sample has roughly 240,000 clones in its table, and 86% of those were observed once. The top ten clonotypes cover approximately 6.2% of the sample.

On this clone: Its antigen specificity is not known. The record has no base qualities; no much larger clone is one base away.

Sequencing input: peripheral blood. In this chain, TRBV19 is recombined with TRBJ1-1; TRBD1 is perhaps the D gene, given 6 matching bases. The origin of this receptor is a woman of 80 years or more with COVID-19, enrolled during active disease. The nucleotide sequence is given as TGTGCCAGTAGACCCCGGGACAAGAATCGGAACACTGAAGCTTTCTTT. Translated, this gives CASRPRDKNRNTEAFF.